This T cell receptor (beta chain) is from a study of response to subunit inactivated influenza vaccine. The study, taken as a whole, reports: Every seasonal influenza vaccination brings in few new T cells, the authors suggested.

CDR1 and CDR2 from the germline V gene are SGHDT and YYEEEE. Trimming stripped 2 bases from V and 5 bases from J, with 19 bases between. There are 16 residues in the CDR3. TCRdb analysed the RT-PCR reads with MiXCR anew, one entry per CDR3 protein. The profile shows more than 700,000 distinct CDR3 sequences, around 20% of them singletons. Regarding this clonotype: No antigen is known for it.

This TCR was recovered from a man over 45 who received an inactivated influenza vaccine. The chain couples TRBV5-6 to TRBJ2-5, with a possible D match to TRBD1 (6 bases). The sequenced sample was PBMCs from blood, obtained roughly 5 days after vaccination. The CDR3 DNA reads as TGTGCCAGCAGCTTATGGTGGAGTACAGGGATGGAGACCCAGTACTTC. Its translation: CASSLWWSTGMETQYF.